This T cell receptor (beta chain) was found in a study of blood T cells in healthy people across ages. The CDR3 contains 18 residues. CDR1 and CDR2 (germline): SGHRS, YFSETQ. Regarding the study as a whole: More naive CD4+ cells and higher diversity marked long-lived donors relative to aged donors.

Per-sample PBMC isolation yielded at least 6.5 million cells. In its sample, this clonotype was seen once. Its matching antigen is unknown. Relative to the germline gene, one junction end is altered; a read error may explain this. Alongside a J-beta primer mix, a sample-barcoded 5' primer served in a second PCR lasting about 6 to 12 cycles. Sequencing recovered at least 2.5 million CDR3-containing paired-end reads from each sample. MiXCR, applied by TCRdb to the 5' RACE reads, yields one record per CDR3 protein. The repertoire has hundreds of thousands of distinct CDR3 sequences, roughly half of them found once; the top ten carry roughly 14%.

The TCR sequence derives from a woman of 80 years or more in good health. The chain is built from TRBV5-1 and TRBJ2-3, with D possibly being TRBD1 (6 bases). The sequencing sample was made of blood. CDR3 in amino acids: CTSSLARMSGEFTDTQYF. CDR3 nucleotides: TGCACCAGCAGCTTGGCCAGGATGTCAGGGGAGTTCACAGATACGCAGTATTTT.